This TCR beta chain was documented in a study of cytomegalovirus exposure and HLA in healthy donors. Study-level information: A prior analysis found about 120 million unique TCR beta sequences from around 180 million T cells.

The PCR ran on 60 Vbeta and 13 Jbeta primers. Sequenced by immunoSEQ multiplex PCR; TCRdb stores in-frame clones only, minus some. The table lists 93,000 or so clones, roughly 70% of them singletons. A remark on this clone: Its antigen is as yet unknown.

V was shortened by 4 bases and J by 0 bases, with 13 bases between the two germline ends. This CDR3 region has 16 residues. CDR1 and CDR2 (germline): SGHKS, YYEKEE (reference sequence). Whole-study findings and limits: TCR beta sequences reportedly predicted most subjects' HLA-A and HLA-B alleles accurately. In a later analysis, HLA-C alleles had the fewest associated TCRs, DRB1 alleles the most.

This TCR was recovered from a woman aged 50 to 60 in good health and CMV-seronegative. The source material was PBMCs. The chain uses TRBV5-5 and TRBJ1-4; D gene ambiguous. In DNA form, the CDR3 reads TGTGCCAGCAGCCCCCAGGCATCTGCAACTAATGAAAAACTGTTTTTT. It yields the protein CASSPQASATNEKLFF. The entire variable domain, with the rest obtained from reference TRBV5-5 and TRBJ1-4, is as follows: DAGVTQSPTHLIKTRGQQVTLRCSPISGHKSVSWYQQVLGQGPQFIFQYYEKEERGRGNFPDRFSARQFPNYSSELNVNALLLGDSALYLCASSPQASATNEKLFFGSGTQLSVL.